This T cell receptor (beta chain) was observed in a study of blood T cell repertoires in COVID-19. Repertoires were generated with immunoSEQ multiplex PCR, while TCRdb's copy carries only in-frame clones and drops some. Here the sample spans 160,000 or so clones, over 80% being singletons. A few counts support this clone. The trim removed 6 bases at V and 9 bases at J, leaving 7 bases unmatched. Germline loops: CDR1 DFQATT, CDR2 SNEGSKA (reference sequence). The CDR3 totals 11 residues. The V gene is TRBV20-1, the J gene TRBJ2-5; the match to TRBD2 covers 7 bases. Sequencing was done on a sample of peripheral blood. The TCR sequence derives from a woman aged 55-75 years who had recovered from COVID-19. CDR3 nucleotides: TGCAGTGCCAGGGAGGGGTGGTCCCAGTACTTC. It codes for CSAREGWSQYF.